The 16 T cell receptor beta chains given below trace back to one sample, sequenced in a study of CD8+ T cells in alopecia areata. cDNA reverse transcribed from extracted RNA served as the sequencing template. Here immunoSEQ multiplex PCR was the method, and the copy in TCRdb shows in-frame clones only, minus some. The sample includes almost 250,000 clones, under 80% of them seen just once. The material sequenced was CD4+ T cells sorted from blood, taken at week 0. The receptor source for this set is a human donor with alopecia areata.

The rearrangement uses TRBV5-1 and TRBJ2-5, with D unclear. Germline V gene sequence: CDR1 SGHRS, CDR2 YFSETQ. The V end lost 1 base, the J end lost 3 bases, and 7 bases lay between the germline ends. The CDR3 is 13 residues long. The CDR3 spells CASSLPAEETQYF. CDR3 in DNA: TGCGCCAGCAGCTTGCCGGCAGAAGAGACCCAGTACTTC.

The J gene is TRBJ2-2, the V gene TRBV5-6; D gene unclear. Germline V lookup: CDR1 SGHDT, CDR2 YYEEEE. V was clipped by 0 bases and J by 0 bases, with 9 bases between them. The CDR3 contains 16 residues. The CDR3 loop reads CASSLAIISNTGELFF. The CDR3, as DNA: TGTGCCAGCAGCTTGGCTATCATTTCGAACACCGGGGAGCTGTTTTTT.

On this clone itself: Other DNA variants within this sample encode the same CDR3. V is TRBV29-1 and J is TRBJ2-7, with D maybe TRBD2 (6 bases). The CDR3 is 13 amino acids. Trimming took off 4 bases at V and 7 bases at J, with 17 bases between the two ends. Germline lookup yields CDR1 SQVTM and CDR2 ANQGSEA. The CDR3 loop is CSVVVWGAGEQYF. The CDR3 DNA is TGCAGCGTTGTAGTTTGGGGCGCGGGGGAGCAGTACTTC.

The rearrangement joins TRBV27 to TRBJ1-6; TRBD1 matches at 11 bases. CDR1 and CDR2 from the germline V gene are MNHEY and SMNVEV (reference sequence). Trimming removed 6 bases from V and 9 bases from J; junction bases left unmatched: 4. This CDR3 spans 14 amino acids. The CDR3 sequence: CASSPDRGLSPLHF. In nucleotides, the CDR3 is TGTGCCAGCAGCCCGGACAGGGGGCTTTCACCCCTCCACTTT.

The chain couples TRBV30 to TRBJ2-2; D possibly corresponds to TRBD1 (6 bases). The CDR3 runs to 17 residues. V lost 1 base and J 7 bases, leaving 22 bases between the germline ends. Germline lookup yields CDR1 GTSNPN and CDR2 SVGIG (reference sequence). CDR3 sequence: CAWSALITGWGHGELFF. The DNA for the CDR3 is TGTGCCTGGAGTGCCTTAATTACAGGGTGGGGGCACGGGGAGCTGTTTTTT.

The CDR3 DNA sequence: TGTGCCAGCAGCCCGGCAGGGACTAGCGGGGGGAATGAGCAGTTCTTC. Amino acid sequence: CASSPAGTSGGNEQFF. The chain recombines TRBV7-3 with TRBJ2-1, with 15 bases that match TRBD2. The CDR3 has 16 residues. Germline CDR1 and CDR2: SGHTA and FQGTGA. V lost 5 bases, J lost 7 bases, and 6 bases stayed unmatched.

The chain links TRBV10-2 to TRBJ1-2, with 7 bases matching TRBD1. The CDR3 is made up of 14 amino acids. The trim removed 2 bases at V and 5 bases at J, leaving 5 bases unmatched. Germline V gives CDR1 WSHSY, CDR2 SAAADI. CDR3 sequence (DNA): TGCGCCAGCAGTGAGAGAGGGACAGATTATGGCTACACCTTC. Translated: CASSERGTDYGYTF.

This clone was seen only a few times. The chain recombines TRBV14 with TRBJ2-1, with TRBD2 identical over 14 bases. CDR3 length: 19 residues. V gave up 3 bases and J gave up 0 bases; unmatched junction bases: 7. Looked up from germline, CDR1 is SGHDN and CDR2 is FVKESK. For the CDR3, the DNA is TGTGCCAGCAGCCAGGAGGGGACTAGCGGGGGACCCTCCTACAATGAGCAGTTCTTC. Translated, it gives CASSQEGTSGGPSYNEQFF.

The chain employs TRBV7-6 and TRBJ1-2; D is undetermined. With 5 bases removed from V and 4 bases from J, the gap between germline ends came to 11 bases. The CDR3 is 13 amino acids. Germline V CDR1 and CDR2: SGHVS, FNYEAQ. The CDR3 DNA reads TGTGCCAGCAGCCCCCGCATACTCTATGGCTACACCTTC. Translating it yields CASSPRILYGYTF.

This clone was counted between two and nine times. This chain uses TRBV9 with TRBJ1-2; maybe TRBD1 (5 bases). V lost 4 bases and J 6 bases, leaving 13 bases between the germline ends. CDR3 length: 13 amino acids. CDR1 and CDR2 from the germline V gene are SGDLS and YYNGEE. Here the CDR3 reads CASSSQDSHGYTF. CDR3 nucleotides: TGTGCCAGCAGCTCACAGGATTCACATGGCTACACCTTC.

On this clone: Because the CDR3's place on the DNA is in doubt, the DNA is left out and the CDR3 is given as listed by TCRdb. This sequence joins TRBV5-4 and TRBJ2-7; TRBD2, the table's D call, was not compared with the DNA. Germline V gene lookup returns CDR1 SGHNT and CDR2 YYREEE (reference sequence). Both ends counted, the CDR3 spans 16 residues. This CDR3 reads CASSRVGRGATYEPYF.

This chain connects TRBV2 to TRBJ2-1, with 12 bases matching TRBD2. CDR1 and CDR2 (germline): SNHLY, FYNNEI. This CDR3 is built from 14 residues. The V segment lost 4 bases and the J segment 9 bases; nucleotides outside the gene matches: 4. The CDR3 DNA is TGTGCCAGCAGTGGACTAGCGGGGGTCGGTGAGCAGTTCTTC. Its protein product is CASSGLAGVGEQFF.

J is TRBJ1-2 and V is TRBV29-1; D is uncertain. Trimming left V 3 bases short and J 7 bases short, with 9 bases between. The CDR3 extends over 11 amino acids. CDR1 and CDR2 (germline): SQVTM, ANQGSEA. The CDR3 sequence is CSVDLGGGYTF. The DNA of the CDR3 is TGCAGCGTTGATCTGGGCGGTGGCTACACCTTC.

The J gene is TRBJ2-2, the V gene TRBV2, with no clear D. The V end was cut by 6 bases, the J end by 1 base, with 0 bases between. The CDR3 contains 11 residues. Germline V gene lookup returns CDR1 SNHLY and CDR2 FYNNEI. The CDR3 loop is CASRNTGELFF. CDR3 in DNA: TGTGCCAGCAGGAACACCGGGGAGCTGTTTTTT.

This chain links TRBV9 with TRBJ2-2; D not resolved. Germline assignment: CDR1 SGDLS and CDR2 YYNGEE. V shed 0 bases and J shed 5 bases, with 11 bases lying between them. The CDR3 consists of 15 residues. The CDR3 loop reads CASSVVGFRTGELFF. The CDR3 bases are TGTGCCAGCAGCGTAGTGGGGTTCCGGACCGGGGAGCTGTTTTTT.

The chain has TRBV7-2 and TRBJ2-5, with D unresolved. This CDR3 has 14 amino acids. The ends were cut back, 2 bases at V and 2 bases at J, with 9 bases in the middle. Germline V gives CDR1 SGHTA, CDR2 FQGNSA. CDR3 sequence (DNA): TGTGCCAGCAGCTTAAGTGTGTTTCAAGAGACCCAGTACTTC. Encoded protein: CASSLSVFQETQYF.